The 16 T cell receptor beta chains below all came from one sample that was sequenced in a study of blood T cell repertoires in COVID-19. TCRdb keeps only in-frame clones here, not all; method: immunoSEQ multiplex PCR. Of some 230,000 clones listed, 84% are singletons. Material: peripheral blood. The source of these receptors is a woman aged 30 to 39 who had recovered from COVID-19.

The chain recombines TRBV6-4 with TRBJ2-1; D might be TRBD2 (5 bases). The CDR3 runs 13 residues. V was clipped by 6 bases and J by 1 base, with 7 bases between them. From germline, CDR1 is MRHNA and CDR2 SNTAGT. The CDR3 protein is CASSGESYNEQFF. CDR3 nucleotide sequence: TGTGCCAGCAGCGGGGAGTCCTACAATGAGCAGTTCTTC.

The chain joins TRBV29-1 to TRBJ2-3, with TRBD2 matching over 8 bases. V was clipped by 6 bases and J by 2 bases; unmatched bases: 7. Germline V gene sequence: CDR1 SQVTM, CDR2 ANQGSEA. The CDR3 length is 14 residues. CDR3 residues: CSVLLAGHTDTQYF. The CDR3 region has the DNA TGCAGCGTACTCCTAGCGGGCCACACAGATACGCAGTATTTT.

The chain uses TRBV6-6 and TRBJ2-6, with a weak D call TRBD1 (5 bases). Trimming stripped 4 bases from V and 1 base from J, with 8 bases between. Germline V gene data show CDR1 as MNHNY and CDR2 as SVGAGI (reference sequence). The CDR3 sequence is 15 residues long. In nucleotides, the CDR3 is TGTGCCAGCAGTTTTCGACAGTCTGGGGCCAACGTCCTGACTTTC. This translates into CASSFRQSGANVLTF.

CDR3 amino acids: CAWSETPGGEQYF. CDR3 DNA sequence: TGTGCCTGGAGCGAGACCCCGGGAGGCGAGCAGTACTTC. The J gene is TRBJ2-7, the V gene TRBV30; the match to TRBD2 covers 7 bases. Trimming took 3 bases from V and 6 from J; bases not matched to a gene: 8. The CDR3 extends over 13 amino acids. Germline lookup yields CDR1 GTSNPN and CDR2 SVGIG (reference sequence).

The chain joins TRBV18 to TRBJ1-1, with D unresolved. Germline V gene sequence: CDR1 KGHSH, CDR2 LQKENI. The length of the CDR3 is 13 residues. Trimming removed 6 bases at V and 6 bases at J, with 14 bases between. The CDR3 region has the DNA TGTGCCAGCTCCTGGGAGGGAAGGTCTGAAGCTTTCTTT. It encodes CASSWEGRSEAFF. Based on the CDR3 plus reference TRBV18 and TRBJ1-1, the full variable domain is NAGVMQNPRHLVRRRGQEARLRCSPMKGHSHVYWYRQLPEEGLKFMVYLQKENIIDESGMPKERFSAEFPKEGPSILRIQQVVRGDSAAYFCASSWEGRSEAFFGQGTRLTVV.

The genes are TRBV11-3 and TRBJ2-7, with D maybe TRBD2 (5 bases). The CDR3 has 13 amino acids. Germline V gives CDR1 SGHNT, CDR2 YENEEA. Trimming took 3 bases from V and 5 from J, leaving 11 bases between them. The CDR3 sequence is CASSLSREDEQYF. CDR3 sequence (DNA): TGTGCCAGCAGCTTGTCTCGGGAAGACGAGCAGTACTTC. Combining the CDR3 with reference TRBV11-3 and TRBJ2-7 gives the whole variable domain EAGVVQSPRYKIIEKKQPVAFWCNPISGHNTLYWYLQNLGQGPELLIRYENEEAVDDSQLPKDRFSAERLKGVDSTLKIQPAELGDSAVYLCASSLSREDEQYFGPGTRLTVT.

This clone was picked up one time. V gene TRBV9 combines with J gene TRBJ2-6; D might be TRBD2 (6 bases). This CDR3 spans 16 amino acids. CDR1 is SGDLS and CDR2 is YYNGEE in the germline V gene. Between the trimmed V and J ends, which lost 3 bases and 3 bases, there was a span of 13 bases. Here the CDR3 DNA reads TGTGCCAGCAGCGCACCCCGGGGGTTTGGGGCCAACGTCCTGACTTTC. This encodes CASSAPRGFGANVLTF.

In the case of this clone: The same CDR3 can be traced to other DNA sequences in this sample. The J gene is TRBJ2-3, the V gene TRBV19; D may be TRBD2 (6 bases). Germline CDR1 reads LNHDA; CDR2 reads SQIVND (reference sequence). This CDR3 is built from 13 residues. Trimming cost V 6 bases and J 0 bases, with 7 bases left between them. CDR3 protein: CASRGTSTDTQYF. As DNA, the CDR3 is TGTGCCAGTAGGGGGACTAGCACAGATACGCAGTATTTT.

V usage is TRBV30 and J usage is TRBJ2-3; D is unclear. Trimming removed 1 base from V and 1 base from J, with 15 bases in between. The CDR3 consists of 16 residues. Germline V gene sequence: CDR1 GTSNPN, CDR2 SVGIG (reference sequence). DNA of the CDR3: TGTGCCTGGAGTGATTGGAATGCACGGGGCACAGATACGCAGTATTTT. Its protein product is CAWSDWNARGTDTQYF. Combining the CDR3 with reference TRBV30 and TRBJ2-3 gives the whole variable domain SQTIHQWPATLVQPVGSPLSLECTVEGTSNPNLYWYRQAAGRGLQLLFYSVGIGQISSEVPQNLSASRPQDRQFILSSKKLLLSDSGFYLCAWSDWNARGTDTQYFGPGTRLTVL.

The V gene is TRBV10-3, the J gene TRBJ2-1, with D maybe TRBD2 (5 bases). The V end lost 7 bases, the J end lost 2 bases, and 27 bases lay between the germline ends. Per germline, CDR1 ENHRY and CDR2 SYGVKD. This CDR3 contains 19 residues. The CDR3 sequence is CAIIHVGADSSATYNEQFF. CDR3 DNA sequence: TGTGCCATCATACACGTGGGAGCGGACTCCTCGGCTACCTACAATGAGCAGTTCTTC.

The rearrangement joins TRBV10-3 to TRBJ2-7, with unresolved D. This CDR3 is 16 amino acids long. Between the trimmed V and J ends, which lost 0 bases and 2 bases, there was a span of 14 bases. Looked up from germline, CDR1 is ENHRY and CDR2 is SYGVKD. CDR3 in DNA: TGTGCCATCAGTGAGTCCCGGGTAGAGATCGCCTACGAGCAGTACTTC. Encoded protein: CAISESRVEIAYEQYF.

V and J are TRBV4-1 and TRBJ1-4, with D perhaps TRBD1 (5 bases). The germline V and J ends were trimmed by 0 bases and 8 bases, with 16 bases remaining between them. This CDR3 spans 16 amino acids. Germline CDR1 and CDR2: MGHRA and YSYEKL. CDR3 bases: TGCGCCAGCAGCCAAGAACCGGGGTTGCGGGGGGAAAAACTGTTTTTT. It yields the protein CASSQEPGLRGEKLFF.

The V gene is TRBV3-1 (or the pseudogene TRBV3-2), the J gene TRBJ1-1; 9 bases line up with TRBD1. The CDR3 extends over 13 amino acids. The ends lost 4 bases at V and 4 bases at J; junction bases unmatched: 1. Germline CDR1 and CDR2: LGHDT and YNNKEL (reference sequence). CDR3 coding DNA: TGTGCCAGCAGCCCGGACAGGGGCACTGAAGCTTTCTTT. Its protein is CASSPDRGTEAFF.

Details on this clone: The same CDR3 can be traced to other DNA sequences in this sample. The CDR3 coding sequence is TGTGCCAGCAGGTTGACAGGAGGCAATCAGCCCCAGCATTTT. It codes for CASRLTGGNQPQHF. J is TRBJ1-5 and V is TRBV6-5; D may be TRBD1 (6 bases). Germline V lookup: CDR1 MNHEY, CDR2 SVGAGI. This CDR3 contains 14 residues. The V and J ends lost 6 bases and 2 bases respectively, with 11 bases between them.

CDR3 bases: TGTGCCAGCTCGCCCGGGACAGGGGACGAGCAGTACTTC. Its translation is CASSPGTGDEQYF. The chain joins TRBV18 to TRBJ2-7; TRBD1 matches at 10 bases. Per germline, CDR1 KGHSH and CDR2 LQKENI. The CDR3 length is 13 residues. J was trimmed by 5 bases and V by 6 bases; bases with no gene match: 4.

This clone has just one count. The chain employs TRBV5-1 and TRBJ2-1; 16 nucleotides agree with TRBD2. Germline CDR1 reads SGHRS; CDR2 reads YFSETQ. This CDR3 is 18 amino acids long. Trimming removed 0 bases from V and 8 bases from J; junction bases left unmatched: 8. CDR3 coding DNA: TGCGCCAGCAGCTTGGAAGGGACTAGCGGGAGGGCCGGGTATGAGCAGTTCTTC. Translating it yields CASSLEGTSGRAGYEQFF.